What follows are 25 T cell receptor beta chains derived from one specimen sequenced in a study of T cell repertoires in ileal Crohn's disease. TCRdb's copy holds only in-frame clones and misses some; the assay was immunoSEQ multiplex PCR. In the table there are some 16,000 clones, less than 85% of which are singletons. The specimen sequenced was ileal tissue. Source of these receptors: an adult with Crohn's disease.

The chain combines TRBV19 with TRBJ1-5; 7 bases match TRBD1. Germline V lookup: CDR1 LNHDA, CDR2 SQIVND (reference sequence). The CDR3 sequence is 13 residues long. Unmatched junction bases numbered 9, after V lost 9 bases and J lost 7 bases. The DNA for the CDR3 is TGTGCCAGCTCAAGGGGGCAGGGGCAGCCCCAGCATTTT. Amino acid sequence: CASSRGQGQPQHF. Supplemented by reference TRBV19 and TRBJ1-5, the full variable domain reads DGGITQSPKYLFRKEGQNVTLSCEQNLNHDAMYWYRQDPGQGLRLIYYSQIVNDFQKGDIAEGYSVSREKKESFPLTVTSAQKNPTAFYLCASSRGQGQPQHFGDGTRLSIL.

The genes are TRBV6-5 and TRBJ1-3; TRBD1 matches 7 bases. V was clipped by 2 bases and J by 2 bases; unmatched bases: 3. The CDR3 extends over 15 amino acids. The germline CDR1 and CDR2 sequences are MNHEY and SVGAGI. CDR3 nucleotides: TGTGCCAGCAGTTACACAGGGGAGGCTGGAAACACCATATATTTT. Translation gives CASSYTGEAGNTIYF.

The chain carries TRBV5-4 and TRBJ2-3, with a weak D call TRBD1 (5 bases). This CDR3 comprises 13 residues. Trimming left V 2 bases short and J 4 bases short, with 8 bases between. The germline V gene encodes CDR1 SGHNT and CDR2 YYREEE (reference sequence). The CDR3 bases are TGTGCCAGCAGCTTTCTAGGGGCAGATACGCAGTATTTT. Translated, it gives CASSFLGADTQYF.

This chain connects TRBV6-4 to TRBJ1-2, with D maybe TRBD1 (5 bases). This CDR3 region has 10 residues. The germline V and J ends were trimmed by 6 bases and 7 bases, with 6 bases remaining between them. Germline CDR1 and CDR2: MRHNA and SNTAGT. DNA for the CDR3: TGTGCCAGCAGGGGGGGTGGCTACACCTTC. Its protein product is CASRGGGYTF.

The CDR3 nucleotides read TGTGCCAGCTCGGAGGGGCGGGGGGCAAGCTACGAGCAGTACTTC. Translation gives CASSEGRGASYEQYF. The chain links TRBV9 to TRBJ2-7; 8 bases agree with TRBD2. V shed 7 bases and J 3 bases; nucleotides not matched to a gene: 12. Germline V lookup: CDR1 SGDLS, CDR2 YYNGEE. The CDR3 contains 15 residues.

The chain joins TRBV5-1 to TRBJ2-5, with 7 bases fitting TRBD2. This CDR3 is 16 amino acids long. In germline, CDR1 is SGHRS, CDR2 YFSETQ. V lost 2 bases and J lost 2; bases outside the gene matches: 9. The CDR3 region has the DNA TGCGCCAGCAGCTTAATAGAGCGGGGATTACAAGAGACCCAGTACTTC. Its protein is CASSLIERGLQETQYF.

This clone was observed a handful of times. This chain joins TRBV9 and TRBJ2-5; 10 positions match TRBD1. This CDR3 spans 14 amino acids. Germline CDR1 and CDR2: SGDLS and YYNGEE. The V gene end was trimmed by 4 bases and the J gene end by 1 base; junction bases not matched to a gene: 1. The CDR3 region is CASSRDRGQETQYF. CDR3 bases: TGTGCCAGCAGCCGGGACAGGGGCCAAGAGACCCAGTACTTC.

The gene calls are TRBV7-9 and TRBJ2-1; no clear D gene. Trimming left V 0 bases short and J 7 bases short, with 16 bases between. This CDR3 has 16 amino acids. Germline V gene sequence: CDR1 SEHNR, CDR2 FQNEAQ (reference sequence). The CDR3 DNA reads TGTGCCAGCAGCTTAGCGCTCGGCCCAGAGGCGAATGAGCAGTTCTTC. Amino acid sequence: CASSLALGPEANEQFF.

This rearrangement joins TRBV25-1 to TRBJ1-4, with 9 bases lining up with TRBD1. J lost 4 bases, V lost 6 bases, and 9 bases had no gene match. Germline V gene lookup returns CDR1 MGHDK and CDR2 SYGVNS. The CDR3 covers 16 residues. CDR3 in amino acids: CASSAGTGYFNEKLFF. As DNA, the CDR3 is TGTGCCAGCAGCGCCGGGACAGGGTATTTTAATGAAAAACTGTTTTTT. Full variable domain (remainder filled in from reference TRBV25-1 and TRBJ1-4): EADIYQTPRYLVIGTGKKITLECSQTMGHDKMYWYQQDPGMELHLIHYSYGVNSTEKGDLSSESTVSRIRTEHFPLTLESARPSHTSQYLCASSAGTGYFNEKLFFGSGTQLSVL.

The chain carries TRBV7-9 and TRBJ2-7, with 7 bases lining up with TRBD1. The junction had 11 bases not matched to a gene; V was cut back by 4 bases and J by 5 bases. Germline lookup yields CDR1 SEHNR and CDR2 FQNEAQ (reference sequence). CDR3 length equals 15 residues. This CDR3 is CASSSSGTARNEQYF. The DNA for the CDR3 is TGTGCCAGCAGCTCCTCCGGGACAGCAAGGAACGAGCAGTACTTC.

A few counts support this clone. The CDR3 sequence is CASSITIADYGYTF. The CDR3 nucleotides read TGTGCCAGTAGTATAACCATCGCAGACTATGGCTACACCTTC. The gene calls are TRBV19 and TRBJ1-2; D is uncertain. The CDR3 consists of 14 residues. V was cut by 2 bases and J by 3 bases, with 10 bases left in between. Germline V gene data show CDR1 as LNHDA and CDR2 as SQIVND (reference sequence).

In this sample, this clone turned up a few times. The gene calls are TRBV5-6 and TRBJ1-3; D not certain. Trimming took off 0 bases at V and 2 bases at J, with 9 bases between the two ends. CDR3 length: 15 amino acids. Germline CDR1 reads SGHDT; CDR2 reads YYEEEE. CDR3 sequence reads: CASSLGSGTGNTIYF. The CDR3, as DNA: TGTGCCAGCAGCTTGGGGAGCGGTACTGGAAACACCATATATTTT.

The V and J genes are TRBV7-4 and TRBJ2-7, with D tentatively TRBD2 (5 bases). V lost 2 bases and J 0 bases, leaving 23 bases between the germline ends. The germline V gene encodes CDR1 SGHVT and CDR2 SQSDAQ. This CDR3 is 19 amino acids long. The DNA of the CDR3 is TGTGCCAGCAGCTTAATTTTCGGCCCCGTCGGACTGAGCTCCTACGAGCAGTACTTC. It encodes CASSLIFGPVGLSSYEQYF.

As for this clone: The same CDR3 is also encoded by other DNA sequences in this sample. The chain carries TRBV18 and TRBJ1-1; no reliable D call. The CDR3 sequence is 14 residues long. Germline values: CDR1 KGHSH, CDR2 LQKENI. The V and J ends lost 6 bases and 0 bases respectively, with 11 bases between them. This CDR3 reads CASSPYGMNTEAFF. The DNA for the CDR3 is TGTGCCAGCTCCCCTTACGGGATGAACACTGAAGCTTTCTTT.

The V call is TRBV5-1, the J call TRBJ1-2; D gene unclear. This CDR3 is built from 15 residues. Germline V lookup: CDR1 SGHRS, CDR2 YFSETQ. Trimming left V 0 bases short and J 3 bases short, with 12 bases between. The CDR3 DNA reads TGCGCCAGCAGCTTGGGGGCCGGGAGCGACTATGGCTACACCTTC. Protein: CASSLGAGSDYGYTF.

The J gene is TRBJ1-6, the V gene TRBV30, with D unclear. The CDR3 extends over 15 amino acids. V was cut by 0 bases and J by 0 bases, with 6 bases left in between. CDR1 is GTSNPN, CDR2 SVGIG, per germline (reference sequence). The CDR3 region is CAWSVLSSYNSPLHF. CDR3 DNA: TGTGCCTGGAGTGTTCTGAGCTCCTATAATTCACCCCTCCACTTT.

V gene TRBV2 combines with J gene TRBJ2-7, with D perhaps TRBD2 (5 bases). CDR3 length equals 13 residues. Germline assignment: CDR1 SNHLY and CDR2 FYNNEI. Trimming removed 7 bases at V and 0 bases at J, with 10 bases between. CDR3 in amino acids: CASTGDYSYEQYF. The CDR3 DNA reads as TGTGCCAGCACCGGTGACTACTCCTACGAGCAGTACTTC.

This sequence joins TRBV19 and TRBJ1-5, with 8 nucleotides matching TRBD1. There are 15 residues in the CDR3. The germline V gene has CDR1 LNHDA and CDR2 SQIVND (reference sequence). With V trimmed by 7 bases and J by 3 bases, 8 bases remained unmatched. The CDR3 region has the DNA TGTGCCAGTACTGGGGGACAGGTCACCAATCAGCCCCAGCATTTT. This translates into CASTGGQVTNQPQHF.

This sequence joins TRBV4-1 and TRBJ2-1, with 9 bases matching TRBD2. Looked up from germline, CDR1 is MGHRA and CDR2 is YSYEKL. The CDR3 is made up of 15 amino acids. J gave up 10 bases and V 1 base, and 8 bases lay outside the gene matches. CDR3 sequence (DNA): TGCGCCAGCAGCCAAGTCGGTAGCGGGAGCGGGGAGCAGTTCTTC. Its protein is CASSQVGSGSGEQFF.

The chain combines TRBV5-8 with TRBJ1-4; D gene unclear. CDR3 length equals 14 residues. Trimming removed 2 bases from V and 7 bases from J, with 12 bases in between. Germline CDR1 SGHTS, CDR2 YDEGEE. CDR3 sequence: CASSFSPRAEKLFF. For the CDR3, the DNA is TGTGCCAGCAGCTTCTCTCCTAGAGCTGAAAAACTGTTTTTT. Supplemented by reference TRBV5-8 and TRBJ1-4, the full variable domain reads EAGVTQSPTHLIKTRGQQATLRCSPISGHTSVYWYQQALGLGLQFLLWYDEGEERNRGNFPPRFSGRQFPNYSSELNVNALELEDSALYLCASSFSPRAEKLFFGSGTQLSVL.

The chain carries TRBV28 and TRBJ1-5, with D hard to call. Trimming pared 6 bases from V and 4 bases from J, leaving 19 bases between. CDR3 length: 16 amino acids. Per germline, CDR1 MDHEN and CDR2 SYDVKM. The CDR3 nucleotides read TGTGCCAGCAGGACACAAGCCCGCGACCGTAATCAGCCCCAGCATTTT. The encoded protein is CASRTQARDRNQPQHF.

This clone has just one count. V gene TRBV6-1 combines with J gene TRBJ2-7, with D perhaps matching TRBD2 (6 bases). The CDR3 length is 15 residues. The V gene's germline CDR1 is MNHNS and CDR2 SASEGT. V shed 0 bases and J shed 1 base, with 10 bases lying between them. The CDR3 nucleotides are TGTGCCAGCAGTGAAGCCTGGGGGACTTCCTACGAGCAGTACGTC. Encoded protein: CASSEAWGTSYEQYV.

This sequence joins TRBV5-1 and TRBJ2-6; D possibly corresponds to TRBD1 (5 bases). Trimming pared 2 bases from V and 0 bases from J, leaving 6 bases between. The CDR3 totals 15 residues. CDR1 and CDR2 (germline): SGHRS, YFSETQ. CDR3 nucleotides: TGCGCCAGCAGCTTCGACAGCTCTGGGGCCAACGTCCTGACTTTC. Its translation: CASSFDSSGANVLTF. Combining the CDR3 with reference TRBV5-1 and TRBJ2-6 gives the whole variable domain KAGVTQTPRYLIKTRGQQVTLSCSPISGHRSVSWYQQTPGQGLQFLFEYFSETQRNKGNFPGRFSGRQFSNSRSEMNVSTLELGDSALYLCASSFDSSGANVLTFGAGSRLTVL.

The chain joins TRBV28 to TRBJ1-3, with unresolved D. This CDR3 region has 13 residues. The germline gives CDR1 MDHEN, CDR2 SYDVKM. Trimming removed 2 bases from V and 3 bases from J, with 5 bases in between. DNA of the CDR3: TGTGCCAGCAGTTTACAGTTTGGAAACACCATATATTTT. Translating it yields CASSLQFGNTIYF.

The chain combines TRBV19 with TRBJ2-2; 9 bases are shared with TRBD2. V shed 8 bases, J shed 1 base, and the junction held 5 bases outside the gene matches. Germline V gives CDR1 LNHDA, CDR2 SQIVND (reference sequence). The CDR3 contains 15 residues. CDR3 nucleotide sequence: TGTGCCAGTTCAGAGCGGGGGGAGAACACCGGGGAGCTGTTTTTT. Its protein is CASSERGENTGELFF.